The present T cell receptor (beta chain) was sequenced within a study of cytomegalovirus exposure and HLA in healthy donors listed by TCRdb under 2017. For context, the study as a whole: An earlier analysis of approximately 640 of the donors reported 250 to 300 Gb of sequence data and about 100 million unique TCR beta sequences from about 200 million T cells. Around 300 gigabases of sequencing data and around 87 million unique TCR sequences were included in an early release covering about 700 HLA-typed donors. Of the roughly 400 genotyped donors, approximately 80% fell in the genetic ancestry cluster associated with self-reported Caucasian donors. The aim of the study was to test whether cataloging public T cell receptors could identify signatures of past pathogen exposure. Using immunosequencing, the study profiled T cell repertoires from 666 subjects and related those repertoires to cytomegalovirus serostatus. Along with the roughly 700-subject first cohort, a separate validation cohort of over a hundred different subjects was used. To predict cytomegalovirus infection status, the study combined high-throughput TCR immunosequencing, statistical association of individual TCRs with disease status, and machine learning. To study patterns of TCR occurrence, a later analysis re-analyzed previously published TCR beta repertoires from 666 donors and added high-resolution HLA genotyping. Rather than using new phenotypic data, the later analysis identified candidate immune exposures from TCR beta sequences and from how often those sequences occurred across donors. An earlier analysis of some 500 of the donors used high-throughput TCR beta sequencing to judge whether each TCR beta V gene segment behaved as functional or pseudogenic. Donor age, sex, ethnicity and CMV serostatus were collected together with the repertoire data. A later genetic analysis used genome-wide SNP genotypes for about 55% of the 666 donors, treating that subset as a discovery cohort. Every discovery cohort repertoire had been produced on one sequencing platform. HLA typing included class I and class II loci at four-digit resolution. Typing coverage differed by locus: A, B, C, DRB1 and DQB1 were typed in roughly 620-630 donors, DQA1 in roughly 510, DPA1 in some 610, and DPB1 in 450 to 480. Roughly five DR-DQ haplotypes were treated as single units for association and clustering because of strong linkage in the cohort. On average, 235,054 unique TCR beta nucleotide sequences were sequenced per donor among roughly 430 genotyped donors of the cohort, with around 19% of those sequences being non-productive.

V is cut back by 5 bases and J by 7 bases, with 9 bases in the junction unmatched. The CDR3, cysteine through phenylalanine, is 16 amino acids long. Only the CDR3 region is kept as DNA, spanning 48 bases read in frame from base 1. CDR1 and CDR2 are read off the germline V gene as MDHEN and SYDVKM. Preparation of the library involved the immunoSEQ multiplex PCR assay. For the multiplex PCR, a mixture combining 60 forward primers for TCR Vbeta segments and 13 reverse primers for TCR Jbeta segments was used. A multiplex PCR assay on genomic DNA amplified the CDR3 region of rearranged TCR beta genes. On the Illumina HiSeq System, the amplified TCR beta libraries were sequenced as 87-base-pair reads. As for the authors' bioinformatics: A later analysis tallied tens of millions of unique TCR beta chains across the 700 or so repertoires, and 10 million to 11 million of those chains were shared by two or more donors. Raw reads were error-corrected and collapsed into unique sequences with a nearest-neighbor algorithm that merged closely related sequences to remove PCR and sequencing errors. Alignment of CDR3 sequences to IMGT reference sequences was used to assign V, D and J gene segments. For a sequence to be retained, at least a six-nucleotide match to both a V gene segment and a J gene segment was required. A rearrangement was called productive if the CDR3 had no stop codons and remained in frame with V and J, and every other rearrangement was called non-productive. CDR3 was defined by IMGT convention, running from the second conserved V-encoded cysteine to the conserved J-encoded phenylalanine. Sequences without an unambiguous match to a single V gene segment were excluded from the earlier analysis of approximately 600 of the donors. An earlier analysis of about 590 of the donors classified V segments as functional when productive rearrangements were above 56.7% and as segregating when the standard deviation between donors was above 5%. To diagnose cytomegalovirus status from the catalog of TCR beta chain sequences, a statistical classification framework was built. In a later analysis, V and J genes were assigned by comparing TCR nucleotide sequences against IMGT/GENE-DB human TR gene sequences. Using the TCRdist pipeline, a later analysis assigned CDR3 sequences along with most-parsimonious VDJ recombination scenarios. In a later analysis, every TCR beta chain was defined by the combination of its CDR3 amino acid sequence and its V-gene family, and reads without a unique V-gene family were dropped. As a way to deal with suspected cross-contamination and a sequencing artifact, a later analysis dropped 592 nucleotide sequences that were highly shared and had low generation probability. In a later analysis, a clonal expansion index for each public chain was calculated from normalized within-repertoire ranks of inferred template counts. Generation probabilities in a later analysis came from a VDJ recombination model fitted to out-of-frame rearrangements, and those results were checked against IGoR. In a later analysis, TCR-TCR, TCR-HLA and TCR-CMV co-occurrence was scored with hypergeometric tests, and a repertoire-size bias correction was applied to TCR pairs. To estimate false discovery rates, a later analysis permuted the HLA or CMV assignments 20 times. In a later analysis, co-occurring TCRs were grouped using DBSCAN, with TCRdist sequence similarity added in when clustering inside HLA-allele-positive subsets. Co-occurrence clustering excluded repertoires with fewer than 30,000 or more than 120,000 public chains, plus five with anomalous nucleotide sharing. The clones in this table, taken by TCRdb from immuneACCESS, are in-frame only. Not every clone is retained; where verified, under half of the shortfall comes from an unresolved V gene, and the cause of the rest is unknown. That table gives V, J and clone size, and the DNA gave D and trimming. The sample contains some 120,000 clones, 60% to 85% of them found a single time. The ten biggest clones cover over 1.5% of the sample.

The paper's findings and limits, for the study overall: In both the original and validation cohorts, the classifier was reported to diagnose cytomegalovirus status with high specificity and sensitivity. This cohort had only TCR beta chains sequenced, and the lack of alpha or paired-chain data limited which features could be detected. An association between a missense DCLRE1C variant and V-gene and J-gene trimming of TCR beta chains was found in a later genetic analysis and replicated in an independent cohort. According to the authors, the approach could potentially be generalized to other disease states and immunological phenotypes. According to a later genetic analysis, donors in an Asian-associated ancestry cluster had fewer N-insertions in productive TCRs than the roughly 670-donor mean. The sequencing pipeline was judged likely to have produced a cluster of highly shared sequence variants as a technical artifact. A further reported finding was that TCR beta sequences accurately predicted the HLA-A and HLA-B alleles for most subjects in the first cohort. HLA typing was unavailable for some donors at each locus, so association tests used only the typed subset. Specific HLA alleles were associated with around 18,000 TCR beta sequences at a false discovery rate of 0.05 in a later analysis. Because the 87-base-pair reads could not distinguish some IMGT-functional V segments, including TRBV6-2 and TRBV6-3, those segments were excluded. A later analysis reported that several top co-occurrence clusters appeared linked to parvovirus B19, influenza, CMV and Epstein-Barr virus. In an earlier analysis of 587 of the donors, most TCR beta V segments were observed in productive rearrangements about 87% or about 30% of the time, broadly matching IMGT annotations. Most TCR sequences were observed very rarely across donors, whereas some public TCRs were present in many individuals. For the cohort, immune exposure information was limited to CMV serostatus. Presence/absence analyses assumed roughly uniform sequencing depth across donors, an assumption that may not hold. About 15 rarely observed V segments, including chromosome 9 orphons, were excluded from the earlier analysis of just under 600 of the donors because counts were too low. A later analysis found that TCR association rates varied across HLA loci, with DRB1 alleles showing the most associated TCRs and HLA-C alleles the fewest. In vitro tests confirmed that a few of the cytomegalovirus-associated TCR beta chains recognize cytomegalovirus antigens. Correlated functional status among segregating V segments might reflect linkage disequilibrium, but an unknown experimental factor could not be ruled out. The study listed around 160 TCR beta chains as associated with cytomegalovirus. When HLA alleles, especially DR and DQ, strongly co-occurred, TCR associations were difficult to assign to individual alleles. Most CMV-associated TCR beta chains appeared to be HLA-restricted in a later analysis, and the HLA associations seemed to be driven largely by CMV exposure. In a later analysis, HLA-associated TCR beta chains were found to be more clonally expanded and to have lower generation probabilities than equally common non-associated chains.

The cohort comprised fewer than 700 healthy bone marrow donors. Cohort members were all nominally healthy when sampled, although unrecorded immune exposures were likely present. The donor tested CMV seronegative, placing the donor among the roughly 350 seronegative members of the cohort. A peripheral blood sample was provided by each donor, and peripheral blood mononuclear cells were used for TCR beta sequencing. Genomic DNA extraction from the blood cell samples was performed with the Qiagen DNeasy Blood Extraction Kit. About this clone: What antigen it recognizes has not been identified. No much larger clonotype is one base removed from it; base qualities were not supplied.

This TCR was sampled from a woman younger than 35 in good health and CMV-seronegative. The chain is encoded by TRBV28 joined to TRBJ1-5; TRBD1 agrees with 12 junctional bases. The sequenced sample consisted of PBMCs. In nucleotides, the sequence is TGTGCCAGCAGTCGGGACAGGGGGCGGTCAGGGCAGCCCCAGCATTTT. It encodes CASSRDRGRSGQPQHF.